A single sample is the source of the 4 T cell receptor beta chains below, sequenced in a study of T-cell reconstitution after alpha-beta-depleted transplantation in children. Library preparation (for TCRbeta) was performed with unique molecular identifiers. TCRdb independently ran MiXCR on the PCR reads; one entry per CDR3 protein. The sample includes about 870,000 distinct CDR3 sequences, under 20% of them seen just once. Material: PBMCs, mostly from graft donor cells, obtained 360 days after TCRalphabeta/CD19-depleted stem cell transplant. The source of these receptors is a male patient aged 10 to 17 who had a stem cell transplant for acute lymphoblastic leukemia, so the T cells may come from the graft donor.

This chain connects TRBV7-6 to TRBJ1-5; D unresolved. CDR3 size: 13 residues. The germline gives CDR1 SGHVS, CDR2 FNYEAQ. Trimming left V 2 bases short and J 4 bases short, with 6 bases between. The DNA for the CDR3 is TGTGCCAGCAGCTTACAGAATAATCAGCCCCAGCATTTT. It translates to CASSLQNNQPQHF.

J is TRBJ2-5 and V is TRBV4-2; the D gene could be TRBD1 or TRBD2 (5 bases each). The CDR3 sequence is 18 residues long. Germline-derived CDR1 and CDR2 are LGHNA and YNFKEQ. V shed 4 bases and J shed 2 bases, with 23 bases lying between them. CDR3 region: CASSPFSGWDERQETQYF. CDR3 DNA sequence: TGTGCCAGCAGCCCGTTCTCTGGTTGGGACGAGAGACAAGAGACCCAGTACTTC.

The chain joins TRBV11-1 to TRBJ2-3, with 11 nucleotides matching TRBD1. The germline gives CDR1 SGHAT, CDR2 FQDESV (reference sequence). V trimming: 6 bases; J trimming: 2 bases; junction bases outside the gene matches: 13. CDR3 length: 18 amino acids. CDR3 protein: CASRPARTGGSYTDTQYF. The CDR3 DNA reads TGTGCCAGCAGACCCGCCCGGACAGGGGGCTCTTACACAGATACGCAGTATTTT. Drawing the rest from reference TRBV11-1 and TRBJ2-3, the complete variable domain is EAEVAQSPRYKITEKSQAVAFWCDPISGHATLYWYRQILGQGPELLVQFQDESVVDDSQLPKDRFSAERLKGVDSTLKIQPAELGDSAMYLCASRPARTGGSYTDTQYFGPGTRLTVL.

The rearrangement links TRBV5-6 to TRBJ2-5; 9 positions agree with TRBD1. With V trimmed by 3 bases and J by 5 bases, 5 bases remained unmatched. The CDR3 consists of 14 residues. The germline V gene encodes CDR1 SGHDT and CDR2 YYEEEE. The CDR3 nucleotides are TGTGCCAGCAGCTGGACAGGGGTACGGGAGACCCAGTACTTC. This encodes CASSWTGVRETQYF. The full variable domain, rest sourced from reference TRBV5-6 and TRBJ2-5, is DAGVTQSPTHLIKTRGQQVTLRCSPKSGHDTVSWYQQALGQGPQFIFQYYEEEERQRGNFPDRFSGHQFPNYSSELNVNALLLGDSALYLCASSWTGVRETQYFGPGTRLLVL.